Listed here are 27 T cell receptor beta chains from one sample, sequenced in a study of blood T cell repertoires in COVID-19. The repertoire was sequenced with immunoSEQ multiplex PCR; TCRdb's copy has only in-frame clones and lacks some. The repertoire holds some 99,000 clones, with over 65% as singletons. The sample taken for sequencing was peripheral blood. These receptors were obtained from a woman aged 60-75 years with acute or convalescent COVID-19.

The rearrangement links TRBV7-9 to TRBJ1-1; D might be TRBD1 (5 bases). Germline V gene data show CDR1 as SEHNR and CDR2 as FQNEAQ (reference sequence). V dropped 10 bases and J dropped 5 bases, with 17 bases sitting between them. CDR3 length: 13 amino acids. The CDR3 spells CATILSGGTEAFF. CDR3 in DNA: TGTGCCACCATACTGTCCGGGGGAACTGAAGCTTTCTTT.

The rearrangement joins TRBV7-2 to TRBJ1-1, with TRBD1 as a possible D gene (6 bases). The CDR3 length is 11 residues. Germline V gene lookup returns CDR1 SGHTA and CDR2 FQGNSA. The V end lost 2 bases, the J end lost 12 bases, and 10 bases lay between the germline ends. CDR3 region: CASSLYRDSFF. In nucleotides, the CDR3 is TGTGCCAGCAGCTTATACAGGGATTCTTTCTTT.

This clone was counted a few times. The chain recombines TRBV5-1 with TRBJ1-2; TRBD1 aligns across 11 bases. This CDR3 comprises 15 residues. J lost 8 bases, V lost 0 bases, and 6 bases had no gene match. Germline V gene data show CDR1 as SGHRS and CDR2 as YFSETQ. CDR3 nucleotide sequence: TGCGCCAGCAGCTTGGACGGACAGGGGGCTTTGGGCTACACCTTC. The encoded protein is CASSLDGQGALGYTF.

The rearrangement links TRBV6-1 to TRBJ1-5; D not resolved. The CDR3 has 18 residues. Trimming shortened V by 1 base and J by 5 bases, and 21 bases separated the two germline ends. Germline CDR1 and CDR2: MNHNS and SASEGT. The CDR3 protein is CASSEEEGGVGSDQPQHF. DNA of the CDR3: TGTGCCAGCAGTGAAGAGGAGGGCGGAGTAGGGTCGGATCAGCCCCAGCATTTT.

The V call is TRBV6-4, the J call TRBJ1-2; 8 bases are shared with TRBD1. Germline CDR1 and CDR2: MRHNA and SNTAGT. With V trimmed by 7 bases and J by 7 bases, 5 bases remained unmatched. The CDR3 is made up of 12 amino acids. CDR3 coding DNA: TGTGCCAGCAAGGGACAGGCGGGTGGCTACACCTTC. Its protein product is CASKGQAGGYTF.

This clone came up a few times. The rearrangement uses TRBV7-2 and TRBJ1-1; D is possibly TRBD1 (5 bases). The ends were cut back, 5 bases at V and 5 bases at J, with 18 bases in the middle. CDR3 size: 15 residues. Looked up from germline, CDR1 is SGHTA and CDR2 is FQGNSA. Written as DNA, the CDR3 is TGTGCCAGCAGCCCCACTCACGTCCGGGGGACTGAAGCTTTCTTT. It yields the protein CASSPTHVRGTEAFF. Full variable domain (remainder filled in from reference TRBV7-2 and TRBJ1-1): GAGVSQSPSNKVTEKGKDVELRCDPISGHTALYWYRQSLGQGLEFLIYFQGNSAPDKSGLPSDRFSAERTGGSVSTLTIQRTQQEDSAVYLCASSPTHVRGTEAFFGQGTRLTVV.

The V gene is TRBV5-1, the J gene TRBJ2-3, with D uncertain. In germline, CDR1 is SGHRS, CDR2 YFSETQ. V lost 1 base and J 1 base, leaving 10 bases between the germline ends. The CDR3 extends over 15 amino acids. The CDR3 here is CASSLIEAGTDTQYF. CDR3 nucleotide sequence: TGCGCCAGCAGCTTGATAGAGGCGGGCACAGATACGCAGTATTTT.

The chain joins TRBV19 to TRBJ2-1; D is uncertain. Germline assignment: CDR1 LNHDA and CDR2 SQIVND (reference sequence). CDR3 length equals 11 residues. The ends were cut back, 7 bases at V and 5 bases at J, with 6 bases in the middle. The CDR3 loop reads CASNTNNEQFF. In nucleotides, the CDR3 is TGTGCCAGTAATACTAACAATGAGCAGTTCTTC.

The J gene is TRBJ2-7, the V gene TRBV3-1 (or the pseudogene TRBV3-2); 12 nucleotides agree with TRBD1. In germline, CDR1 is LGHDT, CDR2 YNNKEL (reference sequence). Trimming cost V 5 bases and J 5 bases; bases outside gene matches: 7. The CDR3 is 15 amino acids. The CDR3 region is CASSKRGQGADEQYF. DNA for the CDR3: TGTGCCAGCAGCAAGAGGGGACAGGGGGCAGACGAGCAGTACTTC.

The chain couples TRBV4-1 to TRBJ2-7, with 8 bases matching TRBD2. Trimming at V came to 5 bases and at J to 0 bases, leaving 15 bases not matched to a gene. The CDR3 length is 18 residues. The germline V gene has CDR1 MGHRA and CDR2 YSYEKL. The CDR3 nucleotides read TGCGCCAGCAGCTCTTACACTTTAAAGCGGGGGAGCTCCTACGAGCAGTACTTC. Translated: CASSSYTLKRGSSYEQYF.

The chain links TRBV4-3 to TRBJ2-7; D may be TRBD2 (6 bases). Germline V lookup: CDR1 LGHNA, CDR2 YSLEER. Trimming removed 3 bases from V and 6 bases from J, with 12 bases in between. The CDR3 runs to 13 residues. CDR3 coding DNA: TGCGCCAGCAGCCACGATATCGGGGGCGAGCAGTACTTC. It specifies CASSHDIGGEQYF.

V usage is TRBV6-5 and J usage is TRBJ1-3; D might be TRBD1 (5 bases). V was trimmed by 2 bases and J by 4 bases, leaving 12 bases between them. This CDR3 region has 15 residues. The V gene's germline CDR1 is MNHEY and CDR2 SVGAGI. CDR3: CASSYQLRAGNTIYF. Here the CDR3 DNA reads TGTGCCAGCAGTTACCAGCTCAGGGCGGGAAACACCATATATTTT.

This clone has only a few counts. The V and J genes are TRBV2 and TRBJ1-4; D perhaps matches TRBD1 (5 bases). CDR3 length: 13 residues. V was trimmed by 5 bases and J by 8 bases, leaving 12 bases between them. CDR1 and CDR2 (germline): SNHLY, FYNNEI. For the CDR3, the DNA is TGTGCCAGCAGTAACAGGCGGCGCGAAAAACTGTTTTTT. It is translated as CASSNRRREKLFF.

The genes are TRBV28 and TRBJ2-2; 9 bases align to TRBD1. CDR1 MDHEN and CDR2 SYDVKM come from the germline V gene. The CDR3 has 14 amino acids. The ends lost 6 bases at V and 5 bases at J; junction bases unmatched: 4. The CDR3, as DNA: TGTGCCAGCAGGGGACAGGGTAGGACCGGGGAGCTGTTTTTT. The encoded protein is CASRGQGRTGELFF.

This clone was counted between two and nine times. This rearrangement joins TRBV5-1 to TRBJ1-2; 7 nucleotides line up with TRBD1. Germline V gene data show CDR1 as SGHRS and CDR2 as YFSETQ. Trimming at V came to 1 base and at J to 4 bases, leaving 4 bases not matched to a gene. The CDR3 runs to 14 residues. CDR3 amino acids: CASSLSEGAYGYTF. The CDR3 nucleotides are TGCGCCAGCAGCTTGTCCGAGGGGGCCTATGGCTACACCTTC. Based on the CDR3 plus reference TRBV5-1 and TRBJ1-2, the full variable domain is KAGVTQTPRYLIKTRGQQVTLSCSPISGHRSVSWYQQTPGQGLQFLFEYFSETQRNKGNFPGRFSGRQFSNSRSEMNVSTLELGDSALYLCASSLSEGAYGYTFGSGTRLTVV.

The J gene is TRBJ2-7, the V gene TRBV5-4, with D uncertain. Germline CDR1 is SGHNT and CDR2 is YYREEE (reference sequence). The CDR3 is 15 amino acids. V was cut by 0 bases and J by 0 bases, with 10 bases left in between. The CDR3 DNA reads TGTGCCAGCAGCTTGGGCAGACAAAGCTCCTACGAGCAGTACTTC. This sequence encodes CASSLGRQSSYEQYF.

This clone has just one count. J is TRBJ1-2 and V is TRBV10-3, with TRBD1 matching 8 bases. After removal of 2 bases from V and 4 bases from J, the junction contained 3 bases not matched to a gene. The CDR3 runs 14 residues. The germline CDR1 and CDR2 sequences are ENHRY and SYGVKD. CDR3 sequence: CAISEETGVYGYTF. CDR3 bases: TGTGCCATCAGTGAGGAGACAGGGGTCTATGGCTACACCTTC.

In its sample, this clone was seen once. This chain links TRBV27 with TRBJ2-7; 7 nucleotides agree with TRBD2. Germline CDR1 MNHEY, CDR2 SMNVEV (reference sequence). Unmatched junction bases numbered 13, after V lost 3 bases and J lost 5 bases. The CDR3 has 16 residues. The CDR3, as DNA: TGTGCCAGCAGTTTGGGTGGGCGCGGGAGAGTCGACGAGCAGTACTTC. It codes for CASSLGGRGRVDEQYF.

The rearrangement uses TRBV10-3 and TRBJ2-2; 10 positions agree with TRBD1. Losses at the gene ends were 8 bases for V and 1 base for J; bases not matched to a gene: 4. The CDR3 loop spans 15 amino acids. Germline-derived CDR1 and CDR2 are ENHRY and SYGVKD. Here the CDR3 reads CAISGTGVNTGELFF. The DNA of the CDR3 is TGTGCCATCTCCGGGACAGGGGTGAACACCGGGGAGCTGTTTTTT.

The V gene is TRBV19, the J gene TRBJ1-5, with D maybe TRBD1 (5 bases). The germline V gene has CDR1 LNHDA and CDR2 SQIVND (reference sequence). This CDR3 is 12 amino acids long. The ends were cut back, 9 bases at V and 6 bases at J, with 12 bases in the middle. The CDR3 region has the DNA TGTGCCAGCGGGGGGTTGGGTCAGCCCCAGCATTTT. Translating it yields CASGGLGQPQHF.

This chain joins TRBV4-3 and TRBJ2-7; tentatively, D is TRBD2 (5 bases). Germline V gene sequence: CDR1 LGHNA, CDR2 YSLEER. This CDR3 region has 14 residues. Trimming shortened V by 1 base and J by 6 bases, and 13 bases separated the two germline ends. The CDR3: CASSQALAVGEQYF. For the CDR3, the DNA is TGCGCCAGCAGCCAAGCGCTAGCCGTTGGCGAGCAGTACTTC.

This clone appeared a single time. The chain joins TRBV5-1 to TRBJ1-6; D gene uncertain. Per germline, CDR1 SGHRS and CDR2 YFSETQ. This CDR3 spans 17 amino acids. V was trimmed by 5 bases and J by 7 bases, leaving 22 bases between them. This chain's CDR3 is CASRTTGSLSGNSPLHF. As DNA, the CDR3 is TGCGCCAGCAGAACGACCGGGTCATTAAGTGGAAATTCACCCCTCCACTTT.

This chain connects TRBV12-3 or TRBV12-4 to TRBJ2-1; the match to TRBD2 covers 9 bases. The CDR3 runs to 12 residues. Trimming at V came to 6 bases and at J to 9 bases, leaving 3 bases not matched to a gene. The CDR3 region has the DNA TGTGCCAGCAGCTGGACTAGCGCTGAGCAGTTCTTC. It codes for CASSWTSAEQFF.

The gene calls are TRBV5-1 and TRBJ1-1; D unresolved. The V and J ends lost 0 bases and 2 bases respectively, with 5 bases between them. From germline, CDR1 is SGHRS and CDR2 YFSETQ. The CDR3 sequence is 13 residues long. CDR3 sequence reads: CASSLGPNTEAFF. Written as DNA, the CDR3 is TGCGCCAGCAGCTTGGGGCCAAACACTGAAGCTTTCTTT.

This clone was seen once. This chain uses TRBV7-9 with TRBJ1-1, with D possibly TRBD1 on 5 matching bases. Germline CDR1 is SEHNR and CDR2 is FQNEAQ (reference sequence). Trimming took 5 bases from V and 3 from J, leaving 19 bases between them. This CDR3 is 16 amino acids long. CDR3 nucleotides: TGTGCCAGCAGCCGGAACTTCGGGGGGGAGGACACTGAAGCTTTCTTT. Translated: CASSRNFGGEDTEAFF.

The chain recombines TRBV7-2 with TRBJ2-1; D not resolved. The germline V gene has CDR1 SGHTA and CDR2 FQGNSA. This CDR3 comprises 14 residues. V shed 4 bases and J shed 4 bases, with 11 bases lying between them. CDR3: CASSSSILYNEQFF. CDR3 coding DNA: TGTGCCAGCAGCTCCTCTATCCTTTACAATGAGCAGTTCTTC.

The V and J genes are TRBV6-2 or TRBV6-3 and TRBJ2-7, with TRBD2 matching over 8 bases. V was pared by 2 bases and J by 1 base, with 7 bases of the junction left unmatched. In germline, CDR1 is MNHEY, CDR2 SVGEGT. CDR3 length: 16 amino acids. The CDR3 nucleotides read TGTGCCAGCAGTTACGTGACGGGAGGGCTTTCCTACGAGCAGTACTTC. It translates to CASSYVTGGLSYEQYF.